These 15 T cell receptor beta chains were sequenced from one sample in a study of cytomegalovirus exposure and HLA in healthy donors. The PCR made use of 60 Vbeta and 13 Jbeta primers. Libraries were prepared by immunoSEQ multiplex PCR; TCRdb keeps only in-frame clonotypes and omits some of them. Of about 130,000 clones listed, 80% to 90% were seen once; the top ten hold approximately 10%. Sequenced sample: PBMCs. These receptors all stem from a male donor in good health and CMV-seropositive.

This sequence joins TRBV19 and TRBJ2-1; 11 bases agree with TRBD2. Germline V lookup: CDR1 LNHDA, CDR2 SQIVND (reference sequence). This CDR3 is built from 17 residues. J gave up 2 bases and V 3 bases, and 6 bases lay outside the gene matches. The CDR3 coding sequence is TGTGCCAGTAGTATCGATAGCGGGAGGGGGACCTACAATGAGCAGTTCTTC. Translating it yields CASSIDSGRGTYNEQFF.

The rearrangement uses TRBV7-2 and TRBJ2-7, with 13 bases lining up with TRBD2. Losses at the gene ends were 1 base for V and 7 bases for J; bases not matched to a gene: 4. Germline V lookup: CDR1 SGHTA, CDR2 FQGNSA. There are 15 residues in the CDR3. CDR3 sequence reads: CASSLVTSGRGEQYF. The CDR3, as DNA: TGTGCCAGCAGCTTAGTCACTAGCGGGAGGGGGGAGCAGTACTTC.

This rearrangement joins TRBV19 to TRBJ2-1; TRBD2 matches at 13 bases. The length of the CDR3 is 14 residues. V trimming: 9 bases; J trimming: 8 bases; junction bases outside the gene matches: 7. Germline V gene lookup returns CDR1 LNHDA and CDR2 SQIVND (reference sequence). The chain's CDR3 is CASRTSGSSDEQFF. For the CDR3, the DNA is TGTGCCAGCAGGACTAGCGGGAGTAGCGATGAGCAGTTCTTC.

J is TRBJ1-3 and V is TRBV19, with a weak D call TRBD1 (6 bases). The V and J ends lost 5 bases and 3 bases respectively, with 8 bases between them. The CDR3 is made up of 13 amino acids. Germline CDR1 is LNHDA and CDR2 is SQIVND (reference sequence). The CDR3 DNA reads as TGTGCCAGTAGTGCGGACAGTGGAAACACCATATATTTT. Its translation: CASSADSGNTIYF. The variable domain in full, with the rest retrieved from reference TRBV19 and TRBJ1-3, is DGGITQSPKYLFRKEGQNVTLSCEQNLNHDAMYWYRQDPGQGLRLIYYSQIVNDFQKGDIAEGYSVSREKKESFPLTVTSAQKNPTAFYLCASSADSGNTIYFGEGSWLTVV.

This clone was seen a few times. This sequence joins TRBV5-1 and TRBJ1-6; 7 bases are a match to TRBD1. Germline lookup yields CDR1 SGHRS and CDR2 YFSETQ. The V and J ends lost 0 bases and 10 bases, in that order; junction bases with no gene match: 4. There are 14 residues in the CDR3. The CDR3 loop reads CASSLGQGDSPLHF. The CDR3 DNA reads TGCGCCAGCAGCTTGGGACAGGGCGACTCACCCCTCCACTTT.

This clone was seen a single time. The gene calls are TRBV29-1 and TRBJ2-3; D perhaps matches TRBD2 (5 bases). Germline V gives CDR1 SQVTM, CDR2 ANQGSEA. V was shortened by 3 bases and J by 0 bases, with 10 bases between the two germline ends. This CDR3 spans 14 amino acids. For the CDR3, the DNA is TGCAGCGTTGAGGGAGTTGGGAGCACAGATACGCAGTATTTT. Its protein is CSVEGVGSTDTQYF.

A few counts support this clone. This chain joins TRBV7-2 and TRBJ2-1; D call uncertain. Per the germline V gene, CDR1 is SGHTA and CDR2 is FQGNSA. The germline V and J ends were trimmed by 2 bases and 9 bases, with 5 bases remaining between them. The CDR3 is made up of 11 amino acids. CDR3 amino acids: CASSLIIEQFF. The CDR3 DNA is TGTGCCAGCAGCTTAATAATTGAGCAGTTCTTC.

The chain carries TRBV15 and TRBJ1-4, with 10 bases matching TRBD1. The CDR3 runs 16 residues. In germline, CDR1 is LNHNV, CDR2 YYDKDF (reference sequence). V was pared by 3 bases and J by 17 bases, with 18 bases of the junction left unmatched. Here the CDR3 DNA reads TGTGCCACCAGCAGGGCCACCGGGACAGGGGCCGCCCCAGGATTTTTT. Residues: CATSRATGTGAAPGFF.

This clone was counted only a few times. The genes are TRBV19 and TRBJ2-3; D is perhaps TRBD2 (6 bases). V lost 5 bases and J 4 bases, leaving 19 bases between the germline ends. The CDR3 extends over 16 amino acids. From germline, CDR1 is LNHDA and CDR2 SQIVND (reference sequence). The CDR3 DNA reads as TGTGCCAGTAGTGAAAAGGGAGGTAGTTCCGCAGATACGCAGTATTTT. It encodes CASSEKGGSSADTQYF.

The chain combines TRBV10-2 with TRBJ2-3; D might be TRBD2 (5 bases). This CDR3 has 14 residues. CDR1 and CDR2 from the germline V gene are WSHSY and SAAADI. V was shortened by 0 bases and J by 3 bases, with 7 bases between the two germline ends. Written as DNA, the CDR3 is TGCGCCAGCAGTGAGTCAAGGGAGACAGATACGCAGTATTTT. This translates into CASSESRETDTQYF.

The chain carries TRBV4-3 and TRBJ2-3; 7 nucleotides agree with TRBD2. The CDR3 runs 16 residues. V was clipped by 1 base and J by 5 bases; unmatched bases: 9. Per the germline V gene, CDR1 is LGHNA and CDR2 is YSLEER. Here the CDR3 DNA reads TGCGCCAGCAGCCAAGGGGTCGCGGGAGCGGGAGATACGCAGTATTTT. This encodes CASSQGVAGAGDTQYF.

The J gene is TRBJ1-4, the V gene TRBV18, with 9 bases identical to TRBD1. CDR1 and CDR2 from the germline V gene are KGHSH and LQKENI. The CDR3 contains 16 residues. With V trimmed by 6 bases and J by 6 bases, 11 bases remained unmatched. The CDR3, as DNA: TGTGCCAGCTCGCCTGGGACAGGGTTTTGGGATGAAAAACTGTTTTTT. Translated, it gives CASSPGTGFWDEKLFF.

The chain employs TRBV4-1 and TRBJ2-1; no firm D call. The CDR3 sequence is 14 residues long. CDR1 and CDR2 from the germline V gene are MGHRA and YSYEKL. Trimming cost V 0 bases and J 9 bases, with 12 bases left between them. CDR3 sequence: CASSQEIPRGEQFF. The CDR3 coding sequence is TGCGCCAGCAGCCAAGAAATTCCTAGAGGTGAGCAGTTCTTC.

This chain joins TRBV13 and TRBJ2-3, with TRBD2 as a possible D gene (5 bases). Germline assignment: CDR1 PRHDT and CDR2 FYEKMQ (reference sequence). The V gene lost 2 bases and the J gene lost 0 bases, with 12 bases spanning the gap. The CDR3 is 16 amino acids. CDR3 region: CASSLSPGFSTDTQYF. The CDR3 nucleotides are TGTGCCAGCAGCTTAAGCCCGGGATTTAGCACAGATACGCAGTATTTT.

A remark on this clone: The junction differs from germline at one of its ends, possibly a read error. The rearrangement joins TRBV7-9 to TRBJ2-2, with 7 bases fitting TRBD1. Germline V gene lookup returns CDR1 SEHNR and CDR2 FQNEAQ (reference sequence). The CDR3 is 17 residues long. CDR3 sequence: CSSSSSRGRTNTGELFF. CDR3 bases: TGTTCCAGCAGCTCCTCGAGGGGGCGTACGAACACCGGGGAGCTGTTTTTT.